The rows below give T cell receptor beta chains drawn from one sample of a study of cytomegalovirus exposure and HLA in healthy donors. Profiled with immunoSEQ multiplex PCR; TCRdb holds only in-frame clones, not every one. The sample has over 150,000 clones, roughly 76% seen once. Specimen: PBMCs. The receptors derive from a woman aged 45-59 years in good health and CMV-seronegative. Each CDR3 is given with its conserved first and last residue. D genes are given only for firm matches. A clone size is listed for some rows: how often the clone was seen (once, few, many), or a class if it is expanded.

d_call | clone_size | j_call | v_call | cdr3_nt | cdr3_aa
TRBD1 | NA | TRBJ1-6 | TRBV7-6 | TGTGCCAGCAGCGCCAGGACAGGGAATTCACCCCTCCACTTT | CASSARTGNSPLHF
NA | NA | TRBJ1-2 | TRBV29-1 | TGCAGCGTAGCCCAGGGCTATGGCTACACCTTC | CSVAQGYGYTF
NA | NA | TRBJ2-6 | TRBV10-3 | TGTGCCATCAGTGCGGGTGGCGCAAGGTCCGGGGCCAACGTCCTGACTTTC | CAISAGGARSGANVLTF
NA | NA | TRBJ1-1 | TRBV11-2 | TGTGCCAGCAGCGAACTTGCGGGAAACACTGAAGCTTTCTTT | CASSELAGNTEAFF
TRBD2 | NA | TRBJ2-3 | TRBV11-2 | TGTGCCAGCAGCTTAGGACATCGGCGGGAGGACCTGGATACGCAGTATTTT | CASSLGHRREDLDTQYF
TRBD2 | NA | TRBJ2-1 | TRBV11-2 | TGTGCCAGCAGCCTACCCGGGCGGGGACTAGCGGGCTCTAATGAGCAGTTCTTC | CASSLPGRGLAGSNEQFF
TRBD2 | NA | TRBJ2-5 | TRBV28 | TGTGCCAGCAGCTTAACCGACCTAGCGGGAGGCCAAGAGACCCAGTACTTC | CASSLTDLAGGQETQYF
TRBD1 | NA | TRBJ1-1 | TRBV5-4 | TGTGCCAGCAGCGCAGACAGGGGTGACTACAGTGAAGCTTTCTTT | CASSADRGDYSEAFF
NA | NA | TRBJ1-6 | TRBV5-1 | TGCGCCAGCAGCTTGGAGGGAGACGATAATTCACCCCTCCACTTT | CASSLEGDDNSPLHF
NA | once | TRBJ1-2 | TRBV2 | TGTGCCAGCATTTGGGGCGCAGGTGGCTACACCTTC | CASIWGAGGYTF
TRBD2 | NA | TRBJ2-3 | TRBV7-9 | TGTGCCAGCAGCTTAGGTAGCGGGGACTCTAGCACAGATACGCAGTATTTT | CASSLGSGDSSTDTQYF
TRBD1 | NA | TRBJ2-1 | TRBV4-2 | TGTGCCAGCAGCCCCTGGACAGGTGACAATGAGCAGTTCTTC | CASSPWTGDNEQFF
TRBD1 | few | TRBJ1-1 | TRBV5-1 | TGCGCCAGCAGCGTTGGGACAGCGAACACTGAAGCTTTCTTT | CASSVGTANTEAFF
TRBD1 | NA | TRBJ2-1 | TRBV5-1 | TGCGCCAGCAACCGGGACAGCTACAATGAGCAGTTCTTC | CASNRDSYNEQFF
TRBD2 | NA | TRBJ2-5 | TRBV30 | TGTGCCTGGACTAGCGGGAGGGCGGGTGAGACCCAGTACTTC | CAWTSGRAGETQYF
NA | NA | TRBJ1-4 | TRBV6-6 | TGTGCCAGCAGTCCCGCGGGGGTTCTCGCGGAAAAACTGTTTTTT | CASSPAGVLAEKLFF
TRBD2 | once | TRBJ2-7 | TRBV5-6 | TGTGCCAGCAGCCGGCGGGGGGTCACCTACGAGCAGTACTTC | CASSRRGVTYEQYF
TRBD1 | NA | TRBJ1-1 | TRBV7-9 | TGTTCCAGCAGCCTAACTCCCGGGACAGGGACCTTTGAAGCTTTCTTT | CSSSLTPGTGTFEAFF
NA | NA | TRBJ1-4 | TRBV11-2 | TGTGCCAGCAGCTTTCTTTCTGAAAAACTGTTTTTT | CASSFLSEKLFF
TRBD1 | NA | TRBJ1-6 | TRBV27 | TGTGCCAGCAGTCCCCAGGGGGCGCAGGGCTCCTATAATTCACCCCTCCACTTT | CASSPQGAQGSYNSPLHF
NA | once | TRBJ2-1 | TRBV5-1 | TGCGCCAGCAGCTTGCCCAGCGGCGCCTCCTACAATGAGCAGTTCTTC | CASSLPSGASYNEQFF
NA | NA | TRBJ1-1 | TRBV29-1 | TGCAGCCTAACCCCCGGCGGAGGTAAGACTGAAGCTTTCTTT | CSLTPGGGKTEAFF
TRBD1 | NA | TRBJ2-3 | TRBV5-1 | TGCGCCAGCAGCTCCAGGACAGGGGGGGGTTATACGCAGTATTTT | CASSSRTGGGYTQYF
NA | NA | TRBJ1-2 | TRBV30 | TGTGCCTGGAGCGTCCCGGGAGTCTATGGCTACACCTTC | CAWSVPGVYGYTF
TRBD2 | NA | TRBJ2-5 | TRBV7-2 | TGTGCCAGCAGCTCCGTGGGTAGCGGGGTAGGAGAGACCCAGTACTTC | CASSSVGSGVGETQYF
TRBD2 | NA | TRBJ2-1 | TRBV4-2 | TGTGCCAGCAGCCCGACGGGACTAGCGGGGGGCCGGAGCTCCTACAATGAGCAGTTCTTC | CASSPTGLAGGRSSYNEQFF
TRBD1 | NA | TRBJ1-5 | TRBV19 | TGTGCCAGTAGTCAAGTCAACAGGGGGCCTAGCAATCAGCCCCAGCATTTT | CASSQVNRGPSNQPQHF
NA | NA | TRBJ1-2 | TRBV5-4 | TGTGCCAGCAGCACGCCCAACCAGGGCGACTATGGCTACACCTTC | CASSTPNQGDYGYTF
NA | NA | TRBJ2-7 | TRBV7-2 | TGTGCCAGCAGCTTAGTTGGTGGGCCACCCTACGAGCAGTACTTC | CASSLVGGPPYEQYF
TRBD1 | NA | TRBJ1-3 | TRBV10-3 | TGTGCCATCAGTCCTTCGGACAGGGCTGGAAACACCATATATTTT | CAISPSDRAGNTIYF
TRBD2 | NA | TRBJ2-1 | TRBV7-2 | TGTGCCAGCAGCCCCCGGACTAGCGGGCCTTCCTACAATGAGCAGTTCTTC | CASSPRTSGPSYNEQFF
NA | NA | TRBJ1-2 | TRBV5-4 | TGTGCCAGCAGCTCCCCTGGAGAGGTCTATGGCTACACCTTC | CASSSPGEVYGYTF
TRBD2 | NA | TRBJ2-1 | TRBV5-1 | TGCGCCAGCAGCATCGGGGGGAGCTCCTACAATGAGCAGTTCTTC | CASSIGGSSYNEQFF
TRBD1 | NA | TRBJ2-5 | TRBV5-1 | TGCGCCAGCAGCTCCGGACAGGGGGTACAAGAGACCCAGTACTTC | CASSSGQGVQETQYF
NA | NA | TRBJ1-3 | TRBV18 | TGTGCCAGCTCAACGAGTTCTGGAAACACCATATATTTT | CASSTSSGNTIYF
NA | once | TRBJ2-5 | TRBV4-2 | TGTGCCAGCAGCCAAGATCTTTGGCGGGGAGAGACCCAGTACTTC | CASSQDLWRGETQYF
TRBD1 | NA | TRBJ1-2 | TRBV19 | TGTGCCAGTAGCCCCACCCAGACAGGGGGTCTCGGCTACACCTTC | CASSPTQTGGLGYTF
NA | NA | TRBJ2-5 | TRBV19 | TGTGCCAGTAGTATACGGGGAGAGACCCAGTACTTC | CASSIRGETQYF
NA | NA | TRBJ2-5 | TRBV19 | TGTGCCAGTCGAGGAGCGAGAGAGACCCAGTACTTC | CASRGARETQYF
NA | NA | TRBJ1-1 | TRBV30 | TGTGCCTGGAGTGTTGGGGGGTCGGTCACTGAAGCTTTCTTT | CAWSVGGSVTEAFF
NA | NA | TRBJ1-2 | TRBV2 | TGTGCCAGCAGTGAGACAGCCAATTCTAACTATGGCTACACCTTC | CASSETANSNYGYTF
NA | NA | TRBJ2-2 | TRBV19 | TGTGCCAGTAATCGCCGGGACACCGGTCCCGGGGAGCTGTTTTTT | CASNRRDTGPGELFF
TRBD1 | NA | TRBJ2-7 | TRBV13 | TGTGCCAGCAGCCCGGGACAGGTGTGGAGAGAGCAGTACTTC | CASSPGQVWREQYF
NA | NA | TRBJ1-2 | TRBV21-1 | TGTGCCAGCAGCAAAGGCCCGCAGGGGGCAGTTCACTATGGCTACACCTTC | CASSKGPQGAVHYGYTF
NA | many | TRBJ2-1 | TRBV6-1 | TGTGCCAGCAGTTTTTACCTGAGTGAGCAGTTCTTC | CASSFYLSEQFF